This T cell receptor (beta chain) was sequenced in a study of identical twins. Broader study findings: There were fewer insertions in abundant cord blood beta clonotypes, but memory repertoires showed no such pattern. For zero-insertion analyses, partial confounding could come from invariant MAIT and iNKT cells.

The CDR3 sequence is 13 residues long. J was trimmed by 9 bases and V by 4 bases; bases with no gene match: 3. The germline CDR1 and CDR2 sequences are LGHNA and YNFKEQ. It was template switching that added a universal primer site, and there were unique molecular identifiers on the cDNA. TCRdb reanalysed the 5' RACE reads using MiXCR and keeps one entry per CDR3 protein. The sample records about 460,000 distinct CDR3 sequences, 14% being singletons. This clonotype was observed a handful of times. Its antigen is unknown. These data were also reused for a study on yellow fever vaccine responses in identical twins.

Sequences were obtained from CD4+ T cells sorted from blood. This TCR was recovered from a woman under 30 in good health. V gene TRBV4-2 combines with J gene TRBJ2-1, with 10 bases fitting TRBD2. CDR3 DNA sequence: TGTGCCAGCAGCCTAGCGGGGGGCGGTGAGCAGTTCTTC. Amino acid sequence: CASSLAGGGEQFF.